Shown below are 28 T cell receptor beta chains from a single sample sequenced in a study of regulatory and conventional T cells in RAG deficiency. Sequencing used immunoSEQ multiplex PCR; TCRdb keeps in-frame clones, though not all of them. The table lists 40,000 to 55,000 clones, 70% to 90% of them singletons. Genomic DNA came from blood conventional CD4+ T cells gated CD25-low CD127-high. Separately, the same data were catalogued under a study of regulatory T cells. That work contributes: Primers: 52 TRBV forward and 13 TRBJ reverse.

Sequenced input: CD4+ effector T cells sorted from blood. The receptors stem from a human donor in good health.

This chain uses TRBV28 with TRBJ2-7, with 9 bases lining up with TRBD1. The V and J ends lost 5 bases and 4 bases, in that order; junction bases with no gene match: 9. The germline V gene has CDR1 MDHEN and CDR2 SYDVKM. The CDR3 loop spans 15 amino acids. The CDR3 sequence is CASSISGTGRYEQYF. CDR3 nucleotides: TGTGCCAGCAGTATTTCCGGGACAGGGAGGTACGAGCAGTACTTC.

The genes are TRBV11-2 and TRBJ1-5, with unresolved D. This CDR3 has 15 amino acids. Looked up from germline, CDR1 is SGHAT and CDR2 is FQNNGV. V was cut by 0 bases and J by 4 bases, with 10 bases left in between. CDR3 nucleotides: TGTGCCAGCAGCTTAGATCGGGCGGGGAATCAGCCCCAGCATTTT. Amino acid sequence: CASSLDRAGNQPQHF.

The rearrangement uses TRBV9 and TRBJ2-5, with D perhaps TRBD2 (5 bases). The end of the DNA aligns better with TRBJ2-7, so the J call may be wrong. The CDR3 runs to 15 residues. CDR1 is SGDLS, CDR2 YYNGEE, per germline. CDR3 DNA sequence: TGTGCCAGCAGCGTAGCTGCGGGCAGCTTCTACGAGCAGTACTTC. This gives the protein CASSVAAGSFYEQYF.

This chain links TRBV11-3 with TRBJ2-1; D not certain. Germline V gene lookup returns CDR1 SGHNT and CDR2 YENEEA. The CDR3 length is 14 residues. V was clipped by 4 bases and J by 8 bases, with 15 bases between them. CDR3 amino acids: CASSYPGRSDEQFF. The CDR3 coding sequence is TGTGCCAGCAGCTACCCTGGACGGAGCGATGAGCAGTTCTTC. The variable domain in full, completed from reference TRBV11-3 and TRBJ2-1, reads EAGVVQSPRYKIIEKKQPVAFWCNPISGHNTLYWYLQNLGQGPELLIRYENEEAVDDSQLPKDRFSAERLKGVDSTLKIQPAELGDSAVYLCASSYPGRSDEQFFGPGTRLTVL.

This chain connects TRBV23-1 to TRBJ2-7, with D hard to call. TRBV23-1 is filed as an ORF, its function uncertain. Trimming removed 2 bases from V and 2 bases from J, with 10 bases in between. CDR3 length: 14 residues. The CDR3 nucleotides are TGCGCCAGCAGTCAAGGGCCCTTTCCCTACGAGCAGTACTTC. Translated, it gives CASSQGPFPYEQYF.

The chain couples TRBV9 to TRBJ1-2; maybe TRBD1 (5 bases). The CDR3 loop spans 13 amino acids. V was cut by 7 bases and J by 4 bases, with 14 bases left in between. CDR1 is SGDLS, CDR2 YYNGEE, per germline. This chain's CDR3 is CASGGGDFYGYTF. The CDR3 DNA follows: TGTGCCAGCGGCGGGGGGGATTTCTATGGCTACACCTTC.

The CDR3 DNA reads as TGTGCCAGCAGCTCCAAGATAGGGAGGAACACCGGGGAGCTGTTTTTT. Protein: CASSSKIGRNTGELFF. The rearrangement uses TRBV5-4 and TRBJ2-2, with D possibly TRBD2 on 5 matching bases. Germline V CDR1 and CDR2: SGHNT, YYREEE (reference sequence). The CDR3 covers 16 residues. Between the trimmed V and J ends, which lost 3 bases and 1 base, there was a span of 13 bases.

The chain employs TRBV28 and TRBJ1-5, with D perhaps TRBD1 (6 bases). CDR1 and CDR2 (germline): MDHEN, SYDVKM. V gave up 6 bases and J gave up 7 bases, with 16 bases separating them. The CDR3 is 14 residues long. CDR3 sequence (DNA): TGTGCCAGCAGCCTAGGGGGTGCGGTACAGCCCCAGCATTTT. Translating gives CASSLGGAVQPQHF.

V is TRBV28 and J is TRBJ1-2; D may be TRBD1 (5 bases). V dropped 7 bases and J dropped 4 bases, with 22 bases sitting between them. Germline assignment: CDR1 MDHEN and CDR2 SYDVKM. This CDR3 spans 16 amino acids. The CDR3 is CASTSAGPGRSYGYTF. CDR3 nucleotide sequence: TGTGCCAGCACATCGGCGGGACCAGGGCGCTCCTATGGCTACACCTTC.

This sequence joins TRBV28 and TRBJ2-1; D assignment may be TRBD1 or TRBD2 (6 bases each). This CDR3 has 14 amino acids. Trimming shortened V by 8 bases and J by 0 bases, and 11 bases separated the two germline ends. Germline lookup yields CDR1 MDHEN and CDR2 SYDVKM. The CDR3 here is CASRGLYSYNEQFF. In DNA, the CDR3 is TGTGCCAGCCGGGGGCTCTACTCCTACAATGAGCAGTTCTTC.

The chain uses TRBV5-6 and TRBJ1-6; the D gene is possibly TRBD1 (6 bases). Germline V gives CDR1 SGHDT, CDR2 YYEEEE. The CDR3 extends over 14 amino acids. Between the trimmed V and J ends, which lost 4 bases and 6 bases, there was a span of 11 bases. In DNA, the CDR3 is TGTGCCAGCAGCCACACAGGGTCTAATTCACCCCTCCACTTT. This translates into CASSHTGSNSPLHF.

J is TRBJ2-7 and V is TRBV11-2; 13 bases agree with TRBD2. The CDR3 totals 16 residues. Germline V gene lookup returns CDR1 SGHAT and CDR2 FQNNGV. Trimming cost V 4 bases and J 6 bases; bases outside gene matches: 9. CDR3 residues: CASSSHPTSGRAEQYF. The CDR3 DNA follows: TGTGCCAGCAGCTCCCACCCTACTAGCGGGAGGGCCGAGCAGTACTTC.

The chain recombines TRBV6-5 with TRBJ1-2; D is ambiguous. V lost 6 bases and J 5 bases, leaving 16 bases between the germline ends. Germline V CDR1 and CDR2: MNHEY, SVGAGI. The CDR3 sequence is 14 residues long. In DNA, the CDR3 is TGTGCCAGCAGCCTAGGACGGAAATCTTATGGCTACACCTTC. Its protein product is CASSLGRKSYGYTF.

Only one count was recorded for this clone. This chain joins TRBV21-1 and TRBJ2-1. TRBV21-1 is classified as a pseudogene. The CDR3 totals 14 residues. CDR3 residues: CASSKGRYYNEQFF. DNA of the CDR3: TGTGCCAGCAGCAAAGGGCGCTACTACAATGAGCAGTTCTTC.

This clone was counted a few times. At the DNA level, this CDR3 is encoded by other sequences in the same sample as well. The chain has TRBV5-1 and TRBJ2-1, with 15 bases that match TRBD2. CDR3 length equals 15 residues. CDR1 is SGHRS, CDR2 YFSETQ, per germline. With 3 bases clipped from V and 8 bases from J, the junction kept 3 bases outside the gene matches. The CDR3 here is CASSWGLAGGDEQFF. For the CDR3, the DNA is TGCGCCAGCAGCTGGGGACTAGCGGGGGGTGATGAGCAGTTCTTC.

V gene TRBV14 combines with J gene TRBJ1-1, with 7 bases fitting TRBD1. J was trimmed by 2 bases and V by 3 bases; bases with no gene match: 3. Germline V gene data show CDR1 as SGHDN and CDR2 as FVKESK. The CDR3 runs 14 residues. The CDR3 reads CASSQTGINTEAFF. DNA of the CDR3: TGTGCCAGCAGCCAGACAGGGATTAACACTGAAGCTTTCTTT.

J is TRBJ2-1 and V is TRBV7-9, with D unclear. The length of the CDR3 is 12 residues. Trimming left V 1 base short and J 10 bases short, with 8 bases between. In germline, CDR1 is SEHNR, CDR2 FQNEAQ (reference sequence). CDR3 bases: TGTGCCAGCAGCTTAGGGGATCCGGAGCAGTTCTTC. This codes for CASSLGDPEQFF.

The chain carries TRBV28 and TRBJ1-5, with 7 positions matching TRBD1. V trimming: 5 bases; J trimming: 4 bases; junction bases outside the gene matches: 5. The V gene's germline CDR1 is MDHEN and CDR2 SYDVKM. The CDR3 has 14 amino acids. CDR3 bases: TGTGCCAGCAGTCGACAGGGTTTAAATCAGCCCCAGCATTTT. The encoded protein is CASSRQGLNQPQHF.

J is TRBJ2-1 and V is TRBV7-3; 12 nucleotides match TRBD2. Germline V lookup: CDR1 SGHTA, CDR2 FQGTGA. The ends lost 1 base at V and 5 bases at J; junction bases unmatched: 15. The CDR3 covers 20 residues. CDR3 residues: CASSLRLAGGVAFSDNEQFF. For the CDR3, the DNA is TGTGCCAGCAGCTTAAGGCTAGCGGGAGGGGTGGCGTTTTCGGACAATGAGCAGTTCTTC.

This chain uses TRBV6-5 with TRBJ2-3; D may be TRBD1 or TRBD2 (7 bases each). Trimming pared 7 bases from V and 11 bases from J, leaving 19 bases between. Germline CDR1 MNHEY, CDR2 SVGAGI. This CDR3 contains 13 residues. This CDR3 is CASTPGSRGGQYF. The CDR3 region has the DNA TGTGCCAGCACCCCGGGGTCCAGGGGGGGGCAGTATTTT.

V gene TRBV4-1 combines with J gene TRBJ2-3; 10 bases fit TRBD2. CDR1 and CDR2 (germline): MGHRA, YSYEKL. The length of the CDR3 is 15 residues. V gave up 4 bases and J gave up 3 bases; unmatched junction bases: 4. The CDR3 here is CASSLLAGLTDTQYF. The CDR3 coding sequence is TGCGCCAGCAGCCTACTAGCGGGATTGACAGATACGCAGTATTTT.

A remark on this clone: Its ends do not fully match the called genes, so a read error is possible. The V gene is TRBV7-2, the J gene TRBJ2-3; D is possibly TRBD1 (5 bases). The CDR3 runs 13 residues. Germline V gene sequence: CDR1 SGHTA, CDR2 FQGNSA. In DNA, the CDR3 is TGTGCCAGCAGCTTAGCGATCACAGGTACGCAGTATTTT. Translation gives CASSLAITGTQYF.

V gene TRBV28 combines with J gene TRBJ2-7, with 7 bases that match TRBD1. Germline CDR1 reads MDHEN; CDR2 reads SYDVKM. The CDR3 consists of 14 residues. V dropped 6 bases and J dropped 7; count of bases not matched to a gene: 12. CDR3 DNA: TGTGCCAGCAGAAGGACAGGTGTGCCAGGAGAGCAGTACTTC. This translates into CASRRTGVPGEQYF.

V is TRBV6-5 and J is TRBJ2-7, with unresolved D. Germline assignment: CDR1 MNHEY and CDR2 SVGAGI. Trimming took 0 bases from V and 4 from J, leaving 10 bases between them. This CDR3 has 14 amino acids. CDR3 amino acids: CASSYSPGQYEQYF. The CDR3, as DNA: TGTGCCAGCAGTTACTCCCCCGGTCAGTACGAGCAGTACTTC.

CDR3 nucleotide sequence: TGTGCCAGCAGTCCGACTAGCGGGGGACCAGATACGCAGTATTTT. Its translation: CASSPTSGGPDTQYF. V usage is TRBV2 and J usage is TRBJ2-3; 12 bases are a match to TRBD2. V shed 5 bases, J shed 4 bases, and the junction held 4 bases outside the gene matches. The germline V gene has CDR1 SNHLY and CDR2 FYNNEI. There are 15 residues in the CDR3.

The V gene is TRBV10-2, the J gene TRBJ1-2; no clear D. There are 13 residues in the CDR3. Trimming shortened V by 6 bases and J by 6 bases, and 14 bases separated the two germline ends. The germline CDR1 and CDR2 sequences are WSHSY and SAAADI. The chain's CDR3 is CASRPPRANGYTF. The CDR3 coding sequence is TGCGCCAGCAGACCCCCCCGGGCGAATGGCTACACCTTC.

The J gene is TRBJ2-5, the V gene TRBV18; D ambiguous. Matching the DNA end better, TRBJ2-7 makes the J call doubtful. From germline, CDR1 is KGHSH and CDR2 LQKENI. CDR3 length equals 15 residues. CDR3 DNA: TGTGCCAGCTCACCCTTGGACGGAGCAACTCGCGAGCAGTACTTC. This gives the protein CASSPLDGATREQYF.

This chain uses TRBV7-2 with TRBJ1-5; D possibly corresponds to TRBD1 (5 bases). This CDR3 has 13 residues. Looked up from germline, CDR1 is SGHTA and CDR2 is FQGNSA. Trimming took 3 bases from V and 8 from J, leaving 11 bases between them. The CDR3 sequence: CASSLSGSEPQHF. The CDR3 DNA sequence: TGTGCCAGCAGCTTGTCAGGGTCTGAGCCCCAGCATTTT.